This T cell receptor beta chain came from a study of blood T cell repertoires in COVID-19. About the study: Both acute and convalescent COVID-19 samples were obtained from the United States, Italy and Spain.

CDR1 and CDR2 from the germline V gene are KGHSH and LQKENI. The CDR3 extends over 17 amino acids. J was trimmed by 5 bases and V by 4 bases; bases with no gene match: 12. This clone has a single count. Using immunoSEQ multiplex PCR, the repertoire was profiled, and TCRdb retains in-frame clones only, with some absent. The table includes under 200,000 clones, roughly 84% detected once. The sample was peripheral blood. The V call is TRBV18, the J call TRBJ2-3, with 10 bases identical to TRBD2. The receptor comes from a young man with active or convalescent COVID-19. In DNA form, the CDR3 reads TGTGCCAGCTCACTCCCCTTAGCGGGAGGCCCGATAGATACGCAGTATTTT. This encodes CASSLPLAGGPIDTQYF.